This TCR beta chain stems from a study of beta chain features in type 1 diabetes listed by TCRdb under 2018. Some background on the complete study: Patients and healthy donors did not differ in mean age, gender distribution, total cell number or subset yield. Regulatory and stem cell-like memory subsets were obtained from only 8 patients and about eight healthy donors, while naive and central memory subsets were obtained from all 30 or so donors. A total of about 99,000,000 sorted cells were examined across all samples, and RNA yield correlated strongly with the number of cells per subset. The study compared the TCRB repertoires of sorted circulating CD4+ T cell subsets in recently diagnosed type 1 diabetes patients with those in matched healthy donors.

Each donor gave one peripheral blood draw, roughly 120 mL on average, collected into heparinised tubes. A BD FACSAria II was used to sort naive, central memory, regulatory and stem cell-like memory CD4+ T cells with a panel that included CD45RO, CCR7, CD25, CD127, CD95 and CD27. A purity above 98% was achieved for all sorted populations. PBMCs were separated immediately by Lymphoprep density gradient centrifugation and were stained directly, without being cultured. Samples were stained and sorted in pairs, with one healthy donor and one patient per experiment, so that batch effects were minimized. The germline V gene encodes CDR1 SGDLS and CDR2 YYNGEE. V is cut by 0 bases and J by 5 bases, and the space between the germline ends is 6 bases. Its CDR3 holds 13 amino acids, cysteine through phenylalanine. Only the CDR3 portion is preserved as DNA: 39 bases, with reading frame beginning at the first base.

Overall study outcomes, separate from this receptor: Patients with type 1 diabetes made fewer insertions and deleted more nucleotides at VDJ recombination sites, implying thymic rearrangement abnormalities. Type 1 diabetes patients showed a moderate but significant shortening of TCRB CDR3 length in all four CD4+ subsets. Shorter templates might be favored by PCR, yet because patient and control samples were amplified and corrected together, any such skew would affect both groups equally. Because cDNA was sequenced instead of genomic DNA, highly expressing activated cells could be over-represented, though the groups showed no difference in activation or CD3 levels. Because small numbers of individuals were included in the HLA sub-analyses, any influence of HLA type on TCRB rearrangement was left unresolved. Naive, central memory and regulatory TCRB repertoires appeared to be more alike among patients than among healthy donors.

A remark on this clone: No antigen is known for it. No base quality values were provided; no much bigger clone lies one nucleotide off. Other DNA variants within this sample encode the same CDR3.

The entire isolated RNA was reverse transcribed using the High Capacity cDNA Reverse Transcription Kit, and thus expressed TCRB transcripts were sequenced. Deep immunoSEQ sequencing was applied to naive, central memory and regulatory T cell samples, giving an average of about 3.6 million total reads per sample. Sorted cells were lysed in RLT buffer and RNA was extracted with DNase-treated RNeasy Micro or Mini kits, depending on cell number. To prevent cross-contamination, each cell subset was processed individually, whereas patient and healthy donor samples were processed jointly. The immunoSEQ multiplex PCR was used to amplify TCRB sequences from cDNA, yielding 87-bp fragments that span the CDR3 region. Amplicons were sequenced on the Illumina HiSeq platform. In the source study's methods: PCR bias was computationally corrected using synthetic template baselines, reads within Hamming distance 2 were collapsed, and singletons that could not be merged were discarded. Reads were aligned against IMGT so that V, D and J genes, CDR3 length and insertions or deletions at six rearrangement sites could be assigned. Clonotype counts were normalized to sorted cell number within each subset before computing true diversity and Gini coefficients with the tcR R package. Repertoire sharing was quantified using the overlap coefficient calculated on TCRB nucleotide sequences. As a proxy for the pre-selection repertoire, out-of-frame TCRB sequences from naive cells were analyzed. TCRdb mirrors the immuneACCESS table, restricted to in-frame sequences. Some clones are absent from its copies; in checked studies, under half trace to an unresolved V gene, and the reason for the others is unknown. Clone size and V and J calls were adopted from that table, with D and trimming inferred from the DNA. The sample table holds 500,000 to 650,000 clones, of which around 11% were seen once. The top ten hold roughly 0.12% of the sample.

The V and J segments used are TRBV9 and TRBJ1-5, with the D segment identity uncertain. This TCR derives from a man aged 25-40 years with type 1 diabetes. The sequenced material came from naive CD4+ T cells from blood. The cell subset or site label, read with the paper, signifies: true naive CD4+ T cells. DNA sequence: TGTGCCAGCAGCGTAGGGTTGGATCAGCCCCAGCATTTT. Its protein reads: CASSVGLDQPQHF.